This T cell receptor beta chain was obtained from a study of blood T cell repertoires in COVID-19. Comments on this clone: Within the sample, other DNA sequences also encode this same CDR3.

This CDR3 contains 13 residues. Germline-derived CDR1 and CDR2 are LNHDA and SQIVND (reference sequence). Trimming took off 1 base at V and 6 bases at J, with 8 bases between the two ends. Some clones are missing from TCRdb's copy, which holds only in-frame ones; the method was immunoSEQ multiplex PCR. There are 200,000 to 250,000 clones in the sample; roughly 80% occur only once, and less than 3.5% lies in the top ten. The receptor comes from a woman between 18 and 29 years old with acute or convalescent COVID-19. V is TRBV19 and J is TRBJ2-3, with D tentatively TRBD2 (6 bases). The sample taken for sequencing was peripheral blood. The CDR3: CASSIGLADTQYF. The CDR3 DNA is TGTGCCAGTAGTATAGGGCTAGCGGATACGCAGTATTTT.